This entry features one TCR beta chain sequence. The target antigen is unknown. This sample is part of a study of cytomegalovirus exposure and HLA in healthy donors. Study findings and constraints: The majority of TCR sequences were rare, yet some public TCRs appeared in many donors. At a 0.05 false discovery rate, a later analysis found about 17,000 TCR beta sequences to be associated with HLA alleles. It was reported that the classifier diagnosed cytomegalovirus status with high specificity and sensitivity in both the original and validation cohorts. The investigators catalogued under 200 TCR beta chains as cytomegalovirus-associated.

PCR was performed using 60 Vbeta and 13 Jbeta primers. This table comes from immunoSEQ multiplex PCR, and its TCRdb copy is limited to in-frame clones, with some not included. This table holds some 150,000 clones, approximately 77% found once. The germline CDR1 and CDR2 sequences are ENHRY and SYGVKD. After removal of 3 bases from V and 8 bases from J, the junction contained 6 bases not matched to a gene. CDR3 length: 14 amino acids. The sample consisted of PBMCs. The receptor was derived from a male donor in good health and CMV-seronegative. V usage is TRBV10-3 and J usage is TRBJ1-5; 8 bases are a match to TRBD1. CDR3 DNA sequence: TGTGCCATCAGTGAAGGGCAGGGGGCAGAGCCCCAGCATTTT. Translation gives CAISEGQGAEPQHF.